This paragraph covers one T cell receptor (beta chain) sequence. Its antigen is as yet unknown. The method was immunoSEQ multiplex PCR; TCRdb's version includes in-frame clones alone and lacks a portion of them. Among tens of thousands of clones, about 95% were seen once, and the ten largest hold approximately 0.8%. The germline V gene encodes CDR1 LNHDA and CDR2 SQIVND (reference sequence). This CDR3 has 19 amino acids. Trimming stripped 3 bases from V and 11 bases from J, with 29 bases between. The sample comes from a study of T cell clonotyping in hematopoietic cell transplantation. Regarding the study as a whole: At the given depth, recipient repertoires were over 95% de novo clonotypes. Higher Inverse Simpson Index values in graft donor and pretransplant recipient predicted broader posttransplant TCR diversity. No sorting was done, leaving CD4 and CD8 contributions mixed.

This receptor was obtained from a woman aged 45-60 years in good health. Some clones in this sample may be carry-over from other donors' samples. The sample comprised peripheral blood mononuclear cells. The chain combines TRBV19 with TRBJ1-6; possibly TRBD1 for D (6 bases). The CDR3 spells CASSMGVLNRAGPSTPLHF. DNA of the CDR3: TGTGCCAGTAGTATGGGGGTGCTGAACAGGGCCGGCCCAAGTACACCCCTCCACTTT. Together with reference TRBV19 and TRBJ1-6, the CDR3 gives the full variable domain: DGGITQSPKYLFRKEGQNVTLSCEQNLNHDAMYWYRQDPGQGLRLIYYSQIVNDFQKGDIAEGYSVSREKKESFPLTVTSAQKNPTAFYLCASSMGVLNRAGPSTPLHFGNGTRLTVT.